The next 15 T cell receptor beta chains were all read from a single sample in a study of shared clonotypes between healthy human individuals. Sequenced by immunoSEQ multiplex PCR; TCRdb stores in-frame clones only, minus some. The profile shows about 1.5 million clones, roughly 98% of them singletons. Specimen: naive CD4+ T cells sorted from blood. Subset noted: CD45RA+ positively selected. These receptors all come from a man aged 25 to 40 in good health.

J is TRBJ2-3 and V is TRBV7-6; D ambiguous. The germline gives CDR1 SGHVS, CDR2 FNYEAQ. The V end was cut by 1 base, the J end by 4 bases, with 21 bases between. This CDR3 has 18 residues. The CDR3 reads CASSLVLRQSVSSDTQYF. CDR3 in DNA: TGTGCCAGCAGCTTAGTTTTGCGGCAGTCGGTTAGCTCAGATACGCAGTATTTT.

The gene calls are TRBV7-8 and TRBJ1-3; tentative D call: TRBD1 (5 bases). V lost 5 bases and J 0 bases, leaving 14 bases between the germline ends. This CDR3 comprises 16 residues. CDR1 and CDR2 (germline): SGHVS, FQNEAQ. For the CDR3, the DNA is TGTGCCAGCAGCATCGGATCAGGGAACTCTGGAAACACCATATATTTT. Translation: CASSIGSGNSGNTIYF. Complete variable domain (other parts from reference TRBV7-8 and TRBJ1-3): GAGVSQSPRYKVAKRGQDVALRCDPISGHVSLFWYQQALGQGPEFLTYFQNEAQLDKSGLPSDRFFAERPEGSVSTLKIQRTQQEDSAVYLCASSIGSGNSGNTIYFGEGSWLTVV.

About this clone: This same CDR3 is encoded by further DNA sequences in the sample. V gene TRBV5-1 combines with J gene TRBJ2-2, with D possibly TRBD1 on 5 matching bases. V was clipped by 4 bases and J by 1 base, with 8 bases between them. Germline loops: CDR1 SGHRS, CDR2 YFSETQ. The CDR3 has 14 amino acids. The CDR3 region is CASSGQGNTGELFF. As DNA, the CDR3 is TGCGCCAGCAGCGGGCAGGGGAACACCGGGGAGCTGTTTTTT. The full variable domain, with the rest looked up from reference TRBV5-1 and TRBJ2-2, is KAGVTQTPRYLIKTRGQQVTLSCSPISGHRSVSWYQQTPGQGLQFLFEYFSETQRNKGNFPGRFSGRQFSNSRSEMNVSTLELGDSALYLCASSGQGNTGELFFGEGSRLTVL.

This chain uses TRBV2 with TRBJ2-5, with 10 nucleotides matching TRBD1. The CDR3 runs 11 residues. Germline lookup yields CDR1 SNHLY and CDR2 FYNNEI. The ends lost 9 bases at V and 5 bases at J; junction bases unmatched: 0. The CDR3 DNA reads TGTGCCAGGGGACAGGGGGAGACCCAGTACTTC. This sequence encodes CARGQGETQYF.

J is TRBJ1-5 and V is TRBV9; D perhaps matches TRBD1 (5 bases). Germline CDR1 is SGDLS and CDR2 is YYNGEE. There are 15 residues in the CDR3. Trimming removed 0 bases from V and 1 base from J, with 8 bases in between. In DNA form, the CDR3 reads TGTGCCAGCAGCGTAGTCAGGGTAAGCAATCAGCCCCAGCATTTT. Protein sequence: CASSVVRVSNQPQHF.

This clone was recorded only once. The V gene is TRBV28, the J gene TRBJ2-1; 8 bases align to TRBD2. CDR3 length: 16 residues. The V gene's germline CDR1 is MDHEN and CDR2 SYDVKM. Germline trimming cut 5 bases from V and 5 bases from J; bases unmatched to any gene: 11. CDR3 protein: CASSPLGLGYNNEQFF. The CDR3 DNA reads TGTGCCAGCAGTCCCTTGGGACTAGGATACAACAATGAGCAGTTCTTC.

The chain is built from TRBV19 and TRBJ2-7; no firm D call. Trimming shortened V by 6 bases and J by 2 bases, and 14 bases separated the two germline ends. The CDR3 is 14 residues long. Germline loops: CDR1 LNHDA, CDR2 SQIVND (reference sequence). The DNA of the CDR3 is TGTGCCAGTAGGGGCGGCTACTACGCCTACGAGCAGTACTTC. It specifies CASRGGYYAYEQYF. Based on the CDR3 plus reference TRBV19 and TRBJ2-7, the full variable domain is DGGITQSPKYLFRKEGQNVTLSCEQNLNHDAMYWYRQDPGQGLRLIYYSQIVNDFQKGDIAEGYSVSREKKESFPLTVTSAQKNPTAFYLCASRGGYYAYEQYFGPGTRLTVT.

J is TRBJ1-2 and V is TRBV28; 8 bases line up with TRBD1. The CDR3 has 16 amino acids. With V trimmed by 6 bases and J by 4 bases, 13 bases remained unmatched. Germline V lookup: CDR1 MDHEN, CDR2 SYDVKM. Here the CDR3 reads CASRTPAGGRSYGYTF. CDR3 coding DNA: TGTGCCAGCAGGACACCGGCAGGGGGCAGGAGCTATGGCTACACCTTC.

This chain uses TRBV10-1 with TRBJ1-1, with TRBD1 matching 9 bases. CDR1 WNHNN and CDR2 SYGVQD come from the germline V gene (reference sequence). Trimming took 0 bases from V and 4 from J; bases not matched to a gene: 3. This CDR3 has 15 amino acids. Here the CDR3 DNA reads TGCGCCAGCAGTGAGTCGGGGGACAGGGTCACTGAAGCTTTCTTT. This translates into CASSESGDRVTEAFF.

This chain joins TRBV29-1 and TRBJ2-5, with D hard to call. Trimming took off 6 bases at V and 4 bases at J, with 15 bases between the two ends. This CDR3 is 13 amino acids long. From germline, CDR1 is SQVTM and CDR2 ANQGSEA. The CDR3: CSVGVAPIETQYF. The CDR3 coding sequence is TGCAGCGTCGGAGTAGCCCCAATAGAGACCCAGTACTTC. Full variable domain (outside the CDR3, taken from reference TRBV29-1 and TRBJ2-5): SAVISQKPSRDICQRGTSLTIQCQVDSQVTMMFWYRQQPGQSLTLIATANQGSEATYESGFVIDKFPISRPNLTFSTLTVSNMSPEDSSIYLCSVGVAPIETQYFGPGTRLLVL.

The chain uses TRBV7-8 and TRBJ2-7; TRBD2 matches at 7 bases. Germline trimming cut 5 bases from V and 1 base from J; bases unmatched to any gene: 17. Germline CDR1 reads SGHVS; CDR2 reads FQNEAQ. The CDR3 totals 18 residues. The CDR3: CASSPYQRELIRSYEQYF. CDR3 bases: TGTGCCAGCAGCCCGTACCAGCGGGAATTGATCCGGTCCTACGAGCAGTACTTC.

In DNA form, the CDR3 reads TGTGCCAGCAGTCAGGGGGCTGGCACCGGGGAGCTGTTTTTT. Translating it yields CASSQGAGTGELFF. J is TRBJ2-2 and V is TRBV28, with 8 bases aligning to TRBD1. Trimming took 5 bases from V and 4 from J; bases not matched to a gene: 3. The CDR3 totals 14 residues. Germline V gives CDR1 MDHEN, CDR2 SYDVKM. Using reference TRBV28 and TRBJ2-2 for the parts outside the CDR3, the full variable domain is DVKVTQSSRYLVKRTGEKVFLECVQDMDHENMFWYRQDPGLGLRLIYFSYDVKMKEKGDIPEGYSVSREKKERFSLILESASTNQTSMYLCASSQGAGTGELFFGEGSRLTVL.

This chain uses TRBV5-1 with TRBJ1-4; 8 bases agree with TRBD1. The ends lost 0 bases at V and 8 bases at J; junction bases unmatched: 3. Germline lookup yields CDR1 SGHRS and CDR2 YFSETQ. The CDR3 extends over 14 amino acids. CDR3 protein: CASSLDYRGEKLFF. The CDR3 coding sequence is TGCGCCAGCAGCTTGGATTACAGGGGGGAAAAACTGTTTTTT.

V is TRBV5-6 and J is TRBJ2-7, with 9 bases that match TRBD2. Germline lookup yields CDR1 SGHDT and CDR2 YYEEEE. The CDR3 runs to 15 residues. Trimming removed 0 bases from V and 3 bases from J; junction bases left unmatched: 4. CDR3 amino acids: CASSLGLAGNYEQYF. The CDR3 DNA is TGTGCCAGCAGCTTGGGTCTAGCGGGAAACTACGAGCAGTACTTC.

The CDR3 region has the DNA TGTGCCAGCAGTCAAAGGACAGGGGGGGACGAGCAGTACTTC. This sequence encodes CASSQRTGGDEQYF. The gene calls are TRBV6-5 and TRBJ2-7; 10 nucleotides match TRBD1. There are 14 residues in the CDR3. The junction had 6 bases not matched to a gene; V was cut back by 5 bases and J by 5 bases. In germline, CDR1 is MNHEY, CDR2 SVGAGI.